These 30 T cell receptor beta chains were sequenced from one sample in a study of radiotherapy plus CTLA-4 blockade in lung cancer (dated by TCRdb to the late 2010s). The protocol used for the library was the immunoSEQ multiplex PCR assay. The clones in this table, taken by TCRdb from immuneACCESS, are in-frame only. Not every clone is retained; where verified, under half of the shortfall comes from an unresolved V gene, and the cause of the rest is unknown. This sample lists about 110,000 clones; more than 75% were detected once. Roughly 3.3% of the sample is in the top ten clones. The specimen comprised peripheral blood, sampled from a patient treated with radiotherapy plus ipilimumab. These receptors all stem from a human donor with non-small cell lung cancer that progressed on radiotherapy plus ipilimumab. Some clones in this sample may be carry-over from other donors' samples.

The chain joins TRBV5-1 to TRBJ1-1; 12 nucleotides match TRBD1. The CDR3 has 17 amino acids. V lost 0 bases, J lost 4 bases, and 7 bases stayed unmatched. Germline CDR1 is SGHRS and CDR2 is YFSETQ. The DNA of the CDR3 is TGCGCCAGCAGCTTGGCGTGGGACAGGGGGCCGGGCACTGAAGCTTTCTTT. Translation: CASSLAWDRGPGTEAFF.

V usage is TRBV5-1 and J usage is TRBJ1-5; 7 positions agree with TRBD1. V shed 0 bases and J 0 bases; nucleotides not matched to a gene: 12. Germline-derived CDR1 and CDR2 are SGHRS and YFSETQ. The CDR3 runs to 19 residues. In DNA, the CDR3 is TGCGCCAGCAGCTTGGGGACAGGAAAAGAGGGATATAGCAATCAGCCCCAGCATTTT. Translation gives CASSLGTGKEGYSNQPQHF.

This rearrangement joins TRBV7-2 to TRBJ2-5, with D perhaps TRBD1 (5 bases). V lost 2 bases and J 4 bases, leaving 8 bases between the germline ends. Germline V gene lookup returns CDR1 SGHTA and CDR2 FQGNSA. The CDR3 consists of 13 residues. The CDR3 nucleotides read TGTGCCAGCAGCTTATGGGGCGCAGAGACCCAGTACTTC. Amino acid sequence: CASSLWGAETQYF.

The genes are TRBV7-3 and TRBJ1-2, with 8 bases identical to TRBD1. There are 15 residues in the CDR3. Germline V gene sequence: CDR1 SGHTA, CDR2 FQGTGA. Trimming removed 3 bases from V and 5 bases from J; junction bases left unmatched: 8. The CDR3: CASSLLPGGTYGYTF. CDR3 coding DNA: TGTGCCAGCAGCTTGCTGCCAGGGGGCACTTATGGCTACACCTTC.

V is TRBV5-8 and J is TRBJ2-1; D not resolved. Trimming left V 7 bases short and J 8 bases short, with 22 bases between. CDR3 length equals 15 residues. Germline-derived CDR1 and CDR2 are SGHTS and YDEGEE. The CDR3 protein is CASVQAANPLDEQFF. In nucleotides, the CDR3 is TGTGCCAGCGTGCAGGCCGCAAACCCTTTGGATGAGCAGTTCTTC. Combining the CDR3 with reference TRBV5-8 and TRBJ2-1 gives the whole variable domain EAGVTQSPTHLIKTRGQQATLRCSPISGHTSVYWYQQALGLGLQFLLWYDEGEERNRGNFPPRFSGRQFPNYSSELNVNALELEDSALYLCASVQAANPLDEQFFGPGTRLTVL.

The V call is TRBV30, the J call TRBJ1-1, with D unclear. Between the trimmed V and J ends, which lost 2 bases and 3 bases, there was a span of 10 bases. From germline, CDR1 is GTSNPN and CDR2 SVGIG (reference sequence). This CDR3 region has 13 residues. This chain's CDR3 is CAWSIRSHTEAFF. The CDR3 DNA reads as TGTGCCTGGAGTATACGGTCGCACACTGAAGCTTTCTTT. The full variable domain, rest sourced from reference TRBV30 and TRBJ1-1, is SQTIHQWPATLVQPVGSPLSLECTVEGTSNPNLYWYRQAAGRGLQLLFYSVGIGQISSEVPQNLSASRPQDRQFILSSKKLLLSDSGFYLCAWSIRSHTEAFFGQGTRLTVV.

This clone was seen a few times. The genes are TRBV5-4 and TRBJ2-3; 9 bases are a match to TRBD1. Germline V gives CDR1 SGHNT, CDR2 YYREEE (reference sequence). The CDR3 loop spans 15 amino acids. V lost 4 bases and J lost 4; bases outside the gene matches: 7. The CDR3 region is CASSRPGQGPDTQYF. CDR3 sequence (DNA): TGTGCCAGCAGCCGACCGGGACAGGGTCCAGATACGCAGTATTTT.

J is TRBJ1-5 and V is TRBV5-1; D is uncertain. From germline, CDR1 is SGHRS and CDR2 YFSETQ. This CDR3 spans 14 amino acids. Trimming pared 1 base from V and 7 bases from J, leaving 12 bases between. The CDR3 sequence is CASSLSPYGQPQHF. The CDR3, as DNA: TGCGCCAGCAGCTTGTCCCCTTACGGGCAGCCCCAGCATTTT.

The chain recombines TRBV28 with TRBJ1-1; 8 nucleotides agree with TRBD1. V lost 2 bases to trimming and J lost 1 base; unmatched junction nucleotides: 3. Germline V gives CDR1 MDHEN, CDR2 SYDVKM. The CDR3 runs to 15 residues. The CDR3: CASSLQGAGNTEAFF. The CDR3 DNA follows: TGTGCCAGCAGTTTACAGGGGGCGGGGAACACTGAAGCTTTCTTT.

This clone was seen just once. For the CDR3, the DNA is TGTGCCAGCAGCCCCCTCCCAGGGTTTGGGGCCAACGTCCTGACTTTC. It encodes CASSPLPGFGANVLTF. V is TRBV7-9 and J is TRBJ2-6, with D possibly being TRBD1 (5 bases). The CDR3 is made up of 16 amino acids. V lost 5 bases, J lost 3 bases, and 14 bases lay in between. Looked up from germline, CDR1 is SEHNR and CDR2 is FQNEAQ (reference sequence).

The genes are TRBV18 and TRBJ2-2, with D possibly being TRBD1 (5 bases). The germline CDR1 and CDR2 sequences are KGHSH and LQKENI. The CDR3 spans 16 residues. Between the trimmed V and J ends, which lost 8 bases and 4 bases, there was a span of 20 bases. CDR3: CASTHPTDVGTGELFF. DNA of the CDR3: TGTGCCAGCACCCACCCGACAGATGTTGGCACCGGGGAGCTGTTTTTT.

This chain joins TRBV6-4 and TRBJ2-2, with a tentative D call TRBD2 (6 bases). Between the trimmed V and J ends, which lost 3 bases and 6 bases, there was a span of 14 bases. The CDR3 spans 15 residues. Germline V gene lookup returns CDR1 MRHNA and CDR2 SNTAGT. The CDR3 region is CASSEEASAPGELFF. The CDR3 coding sequence is TGTGCCAGCAGTGAGGAGGCTAGCGCTCCCGGGGAGCTGTTTTTT.

The chain joins TRBV5-5 to TRBJ1-2; 7 positions agree with TRBD1. Germline-derived CDR1 and CDR2 are SGHKS and YYEKEE (reference sequence). V trimming: 3 bases; J trimming: 1 base; junction bases outside the gene matches: 3. This CDR3 contains 14 residues. The CDR3 coding sequence is TGTGCCAGCAGCTCAACAGGGGATAACTATGGCTACACCTTC. Protein sequence: CASSSTGDNYGYTF. The full variable domain, its missing parts supplied by reference TRBV5-5 and TRBJ1-2, is DAGVTQSPTHLIKTRGQQVTLRCSPISGHKSVSWYQQVLGQGPQFIFQYYEKEERGRGNFPDRFSARQFPNYSSELNVNALLLGDSALYLCASSSTGDNYGYTFGSGTRLTVV.

This chain connects TRBV7-8 to TRBJ1-1; unclear D gene. The V gene lost 3 bases and the J gene lost 0 bases, with 20 bases spanning the gap. This CDR3 comprises 18 residues. Germline CDR1 reads SGHVS; CDR2 reads FQNEAQ. CDR3 sequence reads: CASSFAGIVTAVNTEAFF. The CDR3 DNA follows: TGTGCCAGCAGCTTCGCCGGGATTGTTACGGCGGTGAACACTGAAGCTTTCTTT.

This clone was detected only once. V and J are TRBV6-5 and TRBJ2-5; D gene uncertain. The germline gives CDR1 MNHEY, CDR2 SVGAGI. V lost 3 bases and J lost 2, with 7 bases in between. This CDR3 has 13 amino acids. The CDR3 sequence is CASSYQRQETQYF. The CDR3 nucleotides are TGTGCCAGCAGTTATCAGAGACAAGAGACCCAGTACTTC.

The chain is built from TRBV4-2 and TRBJ2-1; 8 bases match TRBD2. Germline CDR1 and CDR2: LGHNA and YNFKEQ. There are 16 residues in the CDR3. V gave up 1 base and J gave up 7 bases; unmatched junction bases: 9. The CDR3 DNA is TGTGCCAGCAGCCAAGTGGTATCGGGGGGGCTTAATGAGCAGTTCTTC. This translates into CASSQVVSGGLNEQFF.

The chain has TRBV28 and TRBJ2-1; 10 bases fit TRBD1. Germline CDR1 MDHEN, CDR2 SYDVKM. Trimming removed 3 bases from V and 6 bases from J; junction bases left unmatched: 8. The length of the CDR3 is 16 residues. CDR3 in amino acids: CASSFPGQGKRNEQFF. The CDR3 region has the DNA TGTGCCAGCAGTTTCCCGGGACAGGGGAAGCGCAATGAGCAGTTCTTC.

The chain links TRBV6-5 to TRBJ1-1, with no clear D. The CDR3 is 13 residues long. V shed 2 bases and J shed 5 bases, with 9 bases lying between them. CDR1 and CDR2 from the germline V gene are MNHEY and SVGAGI. The CDR3 DNA reads TGTGCCAGCAGTTACCCCGAGGGAACTGAAGCTTTCTTT. It translates to CASSYPEGTEAFF.

This chain connects TRBV9 to TRBJ1-4; D is ambiguous. Trimming shortened V by 4 bases and J by 6 bases, and 13 bases separated the two germline ends. This CDR3 comprises 14 residues. CDR1 and CDR2 from the germline V gene are SGDLS and YYNGEE. The CDR3 DNA follows: TGTGCCAGCAGCCGGCGGACCGAGGATGAAAAACTGTTTTTT. This codes for CASSRRTEDEKLFF. The variable domain in full, completed from reference TRBV9 and TRBJ1-4, reads DSGVTQTPKHLITATGQRVTLRCSPRSGDLSVYWYQQSLDQGLQFLIQYYNGEERAKGNILERFSAQQFPDLHSELNLSSLELGDSALYFCASSRRTEDEKLFFGSGTQLSVL.

This chain joins TRBV5-1 and TRBJ2-7; D unclear. CDR3 length equals 14 residues. Germline V lookup: CDR1 SGHRS, CDR2 YFSETQ. V was clipped by 0 bases and J by 0 bases, with 7 bases between them. The CDR3: CASSLDRYSYEQYF. The CDR3 DNA reads TGCGCCAGCAGCTTGGACCGATACTCCTACGAGCAGTACTTC.

V and J are TRBV19 and TRBJ1-6, with D possibly matching TRBD1 (5 bases). V shed 2 bases and J shed 0 bases, with 8 bases lying between them. Looked up from germline, CDR1 is LNHDA and CDR2 is SQIVND (reference sequence). The CDR3 is 16 residues long. The CDR3 reads CASSIQGLSYNSPLHF. CDR3 in DNA: TGTGCCAGTAGTATACAGGGCCTCTCCTATAATTCACCCCTCCACTTT. Full variable domain (missing parts from reference TRBV19 and TRBJ1-6): DGGITQSPKYLFRKEGQNVTLSCEQNLNHDAMYWYRQDPGQGLRLIYYSQIVNDFQKGDIAEGYSVSREKKESFPLTVTSAQKNPTAFYLCASSIQGLSYNSPLHFGNGTRLTVT.

V usage is TRBV2 and J usage is TRBJ2-1, with 10 bases matching TRBD2. The germline V gene encodes CDR1 SNHLY and CDR2 FYNNEI. J was trimmed by 2 bases and V by 6 bases; bases with no gene match: 4. The CDR3 has 15 amino acids. The CDR3 protein is CASSSAGGPYNEQFF. CDR3 sequence (DNA): TGTGCCAGCAGCTCAGCGGGGGGGCCCTACAATGAGCAGTTCTTC. Complete variable domain (other parts from reference TRBV2 and TRBJ2-1): EPEVTQTPSHQVTQMGQEVILRCVPISNHLYFYWYRQILGQKVEFLVSFYNNEISEKSEIFDDQFSVERPDGSNFTLKIRSTKLEDSAMYFCASSSAGGPYNEQFFGPGTRLTVL.

V is TRBV5-6 and J is TRBJ2-5; D may be TRBD2 (6 bases). This CDR3 spans 14 amino acids. V lost 4 bases, J lost 5 bases, and 15 bases lay in between. Germline-derived CDR1 and CDR2 are SGHDT and YYEEEE. The CDR3 region has the DNA TGTGCCAGCAGCCCTTTGGGGGGACGGGAGACCCAGTACTTC. This sequence encodes CASSPLGGRETQYF.

The chain is built from TRBV2 and TRBJ1-5; D is undetermined. The CDR3 is made up of 11 amino acids. Germline CDR1 SNHLY, CDR2 FYNNEI. V gave up 6 bases and J gave up 5 bases, with 5 bases separating them. CDR3 sequence (DNA): TGTGCCAGCAGGGAGGATCAGCCCCAGCATTTT. It codes for CASREDQPQHF.

The chain uses TRBV6-6 and TRBJ1-1; maybe TRBD1 (6 bases). Germline loops: CDR1 MNHNY, CDR2 SVGAGI (reference sequence). With 6 bases removed from V and 4 bases from J, the gap between germline ends came to 15 bases. The CDR3 runs to 14 residues. CDR3 residues: CASRIQGWGTEAFF. Written as DNA, the CDR3 is TGTGCCAGCAGGATACAGGGTTGGGGCACTGAAGCTTTCTTT.

V usage is TRBV9 and J usage is TRBJ2-2; TRBD2 aligns across 11 bases. This CDR3 is built from 19 residues. From germline, CDR1 is SGDLS and CDR2 YYNGEE. Trimming removed 6 bases from V and 4 bases from J; junction bases left unmatched: 17. In DNA form, the CDR3 reads TGTGCCAGCAACCCCGTTTCAGGGCTAGCGGGGGGTTCCACCGGGGAGCTGTTTTTT. Amino acid sequence: CASNPVSGLAGGSTGELFF. The entire variable domain, with the rest obtained from reference TRBV9 and TRBJ2-2, is as follows: DSGVTQTPKHLITATGQRVTLRCSPRSGDLSVYWYQQSLDQGLQFLIQYYNGEERAKGNILERFSAQQFPDLHSELNLSSLELGDSALYFCASNPVSGLAGGSTGELFFGEGSRLTVL.

V usage is TRBV7-3 and J usage is TRBJ1-1; D is uncertain. Germline lookup yields CDR1 SGHTA and CDR2 FQGTGA. V gave up 0 bases and J gave up 3 bases, with 8 bases separating them. The CDR3 totals 14 residues. The CDR3 DNA is TGTGCCAGCAGCTTAACTACCGGGGACACTGAAGCTTTCTTT. This codes for CASSLTTGDTEAFF.

J is TRBJ2-3 and V is TRBV7-8; unclear D gene. The CDR3 runs to 12 residues. Germline loops: CDR1 SGHVS, CDR2 FQNEAQ. Trimming left V 7 bases short and J 5 bases short, with 10 bases between. CDR3 region: CASNYGEDTQYF. Here the CDR3 DNA reads TGTGCCAGCAACTATGGGGAAGATACGCAGTATTTT. The full variable domain, rest sourced from reference TRBV7-8 and TRBJ2-3, is GAGVSQSPRYKVAKRGQDVALRCDPISGHVSLFWYQQALGQGPEFLTYFQNEAQLDKSGLPSDRFFAERPEGSVSTLKIQRTQQEDSAVYLCASNYGEDTQYFGPGTRLTVL.

This chain connects TRBV4-2 to TRBJ1-6, with D tentatively TRBD1 (6 bases). V was clipped by 4 bases and J by 0 bases, with 16 bases between them. There are 18 residues in the CDR3. CDR1 LGHNA and CDR2 YNFKEQ come from the germline V gene. The CDR3 DNA sequence: TGTGCCAGCAGCCTTGAAGGGGGGGCTAGCTCCTATAATTCACCCCTCCACTTT. It specifies CASSLEGGASSYNSPLHF.

This chain connects TRBV5-8 to TRBJ2-7; D remains ambiguous. This CDR3 region has 12 residues. Germline CDR1 is SGHTS and CDR2 is YDEGEE. V shed 7 bases and J shed 1 base, with 9 bases lying between them. The CDR3 region is CASRIMSYEQYF. The CDR3 DNA sequence: TGTGCCAGCCGAATAATGTCCTACGAGCAGTACTTC.